This TCR beta chain originates from a study of ipilimumab plus nivolumab after autologous stem cell transplantation. Some clones are missing from TCRdb's copy, which holds only in-frame ones; the method was immunoSEQ multiplex PCR. The sample consists of 35,000 to 50,000 clones, about 88% of them appearing once. Trimming left V 4 bases short and J 4 bases short, with 11 bases between. The CDR3 sequence is 13 residues long. Germline assignment: CDR1 SGHRS and CDR2 YFSETQ. This TCR derives from a male donor with multiple myeloma. The chain employs TRBV5-1 and TRBJ2-5; D is possibly TRBD2 (6 bases). The input for sequencing was PBMCs, taken in a trial of ipilimumab plus nivolumab as post-transplant consolidation. The CDR3 is CASSELGGETQYF. The CDR3 DNA reads TGCGCCAGCAGCGAGTTGGGAGGAGAGACCCAGTACTTC.